This T cell receptor beta chain derives from a study of T cells in narcolepsy. Per germline, CDR1 LNHDA and CDR2 SQIVND (reference sequence). CDR3 length equals 16 residues. Trimming pared 3 bases from V and 7 bases from J, leaving 22 bases between. Study observations and caveats: Blood of same and different patients, but not healthy controls, reportedly held recurring autoreactive clonotypes. Autoreactive HCRT-specific and TRIB2-specific clonotypes were marked in same-patient CSF-versus-blood CD4+ comparisons. Some memory CD4+ repertoires had no autoreactive clone sequences.

This table comes from immunoSEQ multiplex PCR, and its TCRdb copy is limited to in-frame clones, with some not included. The repertoire holds under 35,000 clones, less than 90% seen once, with roughly 0.7% in the top ten. Remarks on this clone: The antigen is not known. This is likely a read error, given that the CDR3 carries no conserved phenylalanine or tryptophan at its end.

V is TRBV19 and J is TRBJ2-7; D is possibly TRBD1 (7 bases). The material sequenced was memory (CD45RA-) CD4+ T cells from blood. The sequence was obtained from a human donor in good health. The CDR3 region is CASSILKRRGQGEQYG. CDR3 coding DNA: TGTGCCAGTAGTATCCTCAAGAGGAGGGGGCAGGGTGAGCAGTACGGC.